Below are 26 T cell receptor beta chains sequenced from a single sample in a study of T cells in Graves' hyperthyroidism and ophthalmopathy. It was RNA transcripts that yielded the amplified TCR beta CDR3 regions. With the HTBI primer set, the TCR CDR3 went through a first round of RT-PCR. Using its own MiXCR run on the multiplex PCR reads, TCRdb lists one record per CDR3 protein. The sample lists hundreds of thousands of distinct CDR3 sequences, 13% to 15% occurring once. Sequencing input: blood. These receptors were collected from a middle-aged woman with Graves' hyperthyroidism.

The chain employs TRBV28 and TRBJ1-5; D is perhaps TRBD1 (5 bases). CDR1 and CDR2 from the germline V gene are MDHEN and SYDVKM. The CDR3 has 15 amino acids. V was cut by 3 bases and J by 6 bases, with 15 bases left in between. CDR3: CASSLVVSTGQPQHF. The DNA of the CDR3 is TGTGCCAGCAGTTTGGTCGTAAGCACAGGTCAGCCCCAGCATTTT.

This clonotype has ten or more counts. Compared with germline, one end of the junction differs, possibly owing to a read error. CDR3 loop: CATSKGNQPQHF. Here the CDR3 DNA reads TGTGCCACCAGTAAGGGCAACCAGCCCCAGCATTTT. J is TRBJ1-5 and V is TRBV24-1; D not certain. This CDR3 contains 12 residues. Germline V gene lookup returns CDR1 KGHDR and CDR2 SFDVKD.

This clonotype was found many times. V gene TRBV3-1 combines with J gene TRBJ2-7, with a possible D match to TRBD1 (6 bases). From germline, CDR1 is LGHDT and CDR2 YNNKEL (reference sequence). Trimming cost V 3 bases and J 6 bases, with 18 bases left between them. CDR3 size: 15 residues. The CDR3, as DNA: TGTGCCAGCAGCCAGTCGGACAGACAAGGGGGCGAGCAGTACTTC. This sequence encodes CASSQSDRQGGEQYF.

This clonotype was counted between two and nine times. The chain uses TRBV20-1 and TRBJ2-7, with a weak D call TRBD2 (7 bases). The V and J ends lost 0 bases and 4 bases respectively, with 16 bases between them. The CDR3 length is 15 residues. The germline CDR1 and CDR2 sequences are DFQATT and SNEGSKA (reference sequence). The CDR3 loop is CSARDPGGAGYEQYF. Written as DNA, the CDR3 is TGCAGTGCTAGAGATCCTGGGGGGGCGGGGTACGAGCAGTACTTC.

At least ten counts were recorded for this clonotype. The chain recombines TRBV12-3 or TRBV12-4 with TRBJ1-6, with TRBD1 as a possible D gene (6 bases). The CDR3 totals 17 residues. The V and J ends lost 7 bases and 5 bases respectively, with 21 bases between them. CDR3 DNA sequence: TGTGCCAGCAAGATGGACAGACTTGGGGGTAATAATTCACCCCTCCACTTT. Amino acid sequence: CASKMDRLGGNNSPLHF.

The CDR3 bases are TGTGCCAGCAGCCGAAGACTAGCGGTAATCACAGATACGCAGTATTTT. Translating it yields CASSRRLAVITDTQYF. The genes are TRBV7-2 and TRBJ2-3; TRBD2 matches at 9 bases. Looked up from germline, CDR1 is SGHTA and CDR2 is FQGNSA. The CDR3 covers 16 residues. V shed 5 bases and J 2 bases; nucleotides not matched to a gene: 8. Full variable domain (outside the CDR3, taken from reference TRBV7-2 and TRBJ2-3): GAGVSQSPSNKVTEKGKDVELRCDPISGHTALYWYRQSLGQGLEFLIYFQGNSAPDKSGLPSDRFSAERTGGSVSTLTIQRTQQEDSAVYLCASSRRLAVITDTQYFGPGTRLTVL.

This clonotype was found many times. The chain links TRBV5-1 to TRBJ2-1, with TRBD2 matching 7 bases. CDR1 is SGHRS and CDR2 is YFSETQ in the germline V gene. After removal of 3 bases from V and 2 bases from J, the junction contained 5 bases not matched to a gene. The CDR3 totals 15 residues. The CDR3 here is CASSSREDPYNEQFF. The DNA of the CDR3 is TGCGCCAGCAGCTCCCGGGAGGATCCCTACAATGAGCAGTTCTTC.

The rearrangement joins TRBV2 to TRBJ2-3, with 11 bases fitting TRBD2. The CDR3 runs to 15 residues. Germline CDR1 and CDR2: SNHLY and FYNNEI. Unmatched junction bases numbered 8, after V lost 5 bases and J lost 7 bases. The CDR3 nucleotides are TGTGCCAGCAGTCTAGCGGGAGGAGCGGAATATACGCAGTATTTT. Its translation: CASSLAGGAEYTQYF.

The rearrangement uses TRBV24-1 and TRBJ1-1, with D possibly matching TRBD1 (5 bases). This CDR3 is 16 amino acids long. The germline V gene encodes CDR1 KGHDR and CDR2 SFDVKD. V lost 2 bases to trimming and J lost 5 bases, with 17 bases between them. The CDR3 sequence is CATSDSRTRETTEAFF. The CDR3 DNA sequence: TGTGCCACCAGTGATTCCAGGACCAGGGAGACGACTGAAGCTTTCTTT.

A single count supports this clonotype. The chain links TRBV27 to TRBJ2-7, with 10 nucleotides matching TRBD1. The J segment lost 5 bases and the V segment lost 5 bases, leaving 6 bases of the junction unmatched. The CDR3 is 14 amino acids. Germline CDR1 reads MNHEY; CDR2 reads SMNVEV (reference sequence). In DNA, the CDR3 is TGTGCCAGCAGTCCACGGACAGGGGGACACGAGCAGTACTTC. Amino acid sequence: CASSPRTGGHEQYF.

This clonotype was seen many times. The rearrangement uses TRBV28 and TRBJ2-7; no definite D call. V gave up 0 bases and J gave up 0 bases, with 12 bases separating them. The germline V gene has CDR1 MDHEN and CDR2 SYDVKM. The length of the CDR3 is 16 residues. The CDR3 DNA sequence: TGTGCCAGCAGTTTATGGGGTCAGGTTAGCTCCTACGAGCAGTACTTC. Its protein product is CASSLWGQVSSYEQYF. The entire variable domain, with the rest obtained from reference TRBV28 and TRBJ2-7, is as follows: DVKVTQSSRYLVKRTGEKVFLECVQDMDHENMFWYRQDPGLGLRLIYFSYDVKMKEKGDIPEGYSVSREKKERFSLILESASTNQTSMYLCASSLWGQVSSYEQYFGPGTRLTVT.

This clonotype was seen more than once but under ten times. A much larger clone differs from this one at a single base, so this may be a read error. This sequence joins TRBV2 and TRBJ2-5; no clear D gene. This CDR3 comprises 12 residues. Germline V gives CDR1 SNHLY, CDR2 FYNNEI. V was clipped by 4 bases and J by 7 bases, with 10 bases between them. The CDR3 DNA is TGTGCCAGCAGTGGCCCGGCAAGGACCCAGTACTTC. Residues: CASSGPARTQYF.

This clonotype was observed at least ten times. The chain links TRBV28 to TRBJ2-2; TRBD1 is a possible D gene (7 bases). Trimming took 6 bases from V and 3 from J, leaving 14 bases between them. The germline CDR1 and CDR2 sequences are MDHEN and SYDVKM. The CDR3 is 15 residues long. In DNA form, the CDR3 reads TGTGCCAGCAGCCGCGGGGACAGAGACACCGGGGAGCTGTTTTTT. As protein: CASSRGDRDTGELFF.

This chain uses TRBV7-2 with TRBJ2-7; 11 bases are a match to TRBD1. The CDR3 has 16 amino acids. Trimming at V came to 4 bases and at J to 6 bases, leaving 11 bases not matched to a gene. The germline V gene has CDR1 SGHTA and CDR2 FQGNSA. CDR3 in amino acids: CASSYGGGQGAREQYF. The CDR3 nucleotides read TGTGCCAGCAGCTACGGAGGCGGACAGGGGGCGCGCGAGCAGTACTTC.

The chain links TRBV7-9 to TRBJ2-2; no clear D gene. V lost 1 base to trimming and J lost 2 bases, with 11 bases between them. The CDR3 sequence is 16 residues long. Germline V gene sequence: CDR1 SEHNR, CDR2 FQNEAQ (reference sequence). This CDR3 reads CASSLGVLGNTGELFF. CDR3 bases: TGTGCCAGCAGCTTAGGGGTCCTGGGTAACACCGGGGAGCTGTTTTTT.

This clonotype was picked up many times. The chain carries TRBV28 and TRBJ1-5; 9 positions match TRBD1. The CDR3 has 15 amino acids. V gave up 4 bases and J gave up 5 bases; unmatched junction bases: 6. CDR1 MDHEN and CDR2 SYDVKM come from the germline V gene. The chain's CDR3 is CASSSDRGFYQPQHF. The CDR3 nucleotides read TGTGCCAGCAGTTCCGACAGGGGGTTCTATCAGCCCCAGCATTTT.

This clonotype was counted only a few times. The rearrangement joins TRBV5-1 to TRBJ2-3, with 7 nucleotides matching TRBD1. The germline V gene encodes CDR1 SGHRS and CDR2 YFSETQ. CDR3 size: 15 residues. Trimming removed 4 bases from V and 2 bases from J; junction bases left unmatched: 7. The CDR3 bases are TGCGCCAGCAGCCTGCGACAGGGCCCCACAGATACGCAGTATTTT. Translation: CASSLRQGPTDTQYF. Supplemented by reference TRBV5-1 and TRBJ2-3, the full variable domain reads KAGVTQTPRYLIKTRGQQVTLSCSPISGHRSVSWYQQTPGQGLQFLFEYFSETQRNKGNFPGRFSGRQFSNSRSEMNVSTLELGDSALYLCASSLRQGPTDTQYFGPGTRLTVL.

This clonotype was recorded at least ten times. The chain's CDR3 is CSAILAGEGVLNEQFF. In nucleotides, the CDR3 is TGCAGCGCCATACTAGCGGGAGAGGGGGTACTCAATGAGCAGTTCTTC. J is TRBJ2-1 and V is TRBV29-1, with TRBD2 identical over 11 bases. The CDR3 has 16 amino acids. The J segment lost 6 bases and the V segment lost 7 bases, leaving 14 bases of the junction unmatched. CDR1 is SQVTM and CDR2 is ANQGSEA in the germline V gene.

This clonotype was seen repeatedly, ten times or more. The gene calls are TRBV28 and TRBJ2-7; D perhaps matches TRBD1 (6 bases). The CDR3 length is 17 residues. The germline CDR1 and CDR2 sequences are MDHEN and SYDVKM. Trimming left V 5 bases short and J 0 bases short, with 20 bases between. The CDR3: CASSTYRFGQSSYEQYF. CDR3 nucleotides: TGTGCCAGCAGTACGTACCGGTTCGGACAGAGCTCCTACGAGCAGTACTTC.

DNA of the CDR3: TGTGCCAGCAGTGAACCAGGGACCAAAAACATTCAGTACTTC. It yields the protein CASSEPGTKNIQYF. The chain has TRBV6-1 and TRBJ2-4, with D tentatively TRBD1 (5 bases). This CDR3 is built from 14 residues. Germline V gene data show CDR1 as MNHNS and CDR2 as SASEGT. The V end was cut by 2 bases, the J end by 2 bases, with 7 bases between.

This clonotype was detected many times. The chain couples TRBV5-1 to TRBJ2-1; 12 bases are a match to TRBD2. CDR1 is SGHRS, CDR2 YFSETQ, per germline. Losses at the gene ends were 7 bases for V and 6 bases for J; bases not matched to a gene: 17. This CDR3 contains 18 residues. In DNA, the CDR3 is TGCGCCAGCGCGCATCGACTGAGACTAGCGGGAGACGGCAATGAGCAGTTCTTC. Its protein is CASAHRLRLAGDGNEQFF.

The genes are TRBV19 and TRBJ2-1; the D is unclear. V lost 4 bases and J lost 3, with 4 bases in between. The CDR3 is made up of 12 amino acids. Germline V gene lookup returns CDR1 LNHDA and CDR2 SQIVND (reference sequence). This chain's CDR3 is CASSTVYNEQFF. As DNA, the CDR3 is TGTGCCAGTAGTACCGTCTACAATGAGCAGTTCTTC.

This clonotype appeared a single time. The chain is built from TRBV3-1 and TRBJ2-1; TRBD2 matches at 11 bases. Germline V gene data show CDR1 as LGHDT and CDR2 as YNNKEL (reference sequence). J lost 7 bases, V lost 1 base, and 9 bases had no gene match. CDR3 length equals 17 residues. CDR3 DNA: TGTGCCAGCAGCCAAGTATTGGCTAGCGGGAGGATTAATGAGCAGTTCTTC. Its protein product is CASSQVLASGRINEQFF.

The genes are TRBV6-2 or TRBV6-3 and TRBJ2-1; D is unresolved. The V end was cut by 2 bases, the J end by 3 bases, with 5 bases between. Germline CDR1 reads MNHEY; CDR2 reads SVGEGT. CDR3 length: 13 amino acids. CDR3 amino acids: CASSYELYNEQFF. CDR3 DNA sequence: TGTGCCAGCAGTTACGAACTCTACAATGAGCAGTTCTTC.

This clonotype was counted a few times. The chain is built from TRBV6-2 or TRBV6-3 and TRBJ2-1; 10 bases match TRBD2. Germline V gives CDR1 MNHEY, CDR2 SVGEGT. Trimming cost V 10 bases and J 8 bases; bases outside gene matches: 11. CDR3 length: 14 amino acids. Here the CDR3 DNA reads TGTGCCAACAGGTGGGCTAGCGGGAGAGATGAGCAGTTCTTC. It translates to CANRWASGRDEQFF.

This clonotype was recorded many times. The rearrangement uses TRBV10-3 and TRBJ2-3; D remains unclear. CDR3 size: 12 residues. Germline V gene sequence: CDR1 ENHRY, CDR2 SYGVKD. Trimming removed 3 bases from V and 7 bases from J, with 8 bases in between. The DNA for the CDR3 is TGTGCCATCAGTGACGACCCCCATACGCAGTATTTT. This encodes CAISDDPHTQYF.